The 15 T cell receptor beta chains listed next were all sequenced from one sample in a study of spatial heterogeneity in lung cancer (dated 2019 in TCRdb). Libraries were made using 5' RACE. Sequencing was carried out with a NextSeq 500. TCRdb ran its own pipeline on the public reads, namely fastp trimming at Q25 and MiXCR clone calling, and kept in-frame beta chains. Merged by CDR3 protein, the rows form single entries marked with the most common genes and DNA. A total of 40,000 to 45,000 distinct CDR3 sequences appear in this sample, around 15% of them only once. The top ten hold 55% to 65% of the sample. The time point label, read with the paper, signifies: sample taken at primary tumor resection. Whole RNA extracted from tumor and nontumor lung tissue, or from cryopreserved PBMC samples, was used for TCR sequencing without cell sorting. Sequenced material: PBMCs, taken at surgery. These receptor sequences come from a male donor with early-stage non-small cell lung cancer.

In its sample, this clonotype was seen many times. The chain employs TRBV28 and TRBJ1-2; D unclear. V was cut by 5 bases and J by 4 bases, with 8 bases left in between. The CDR3 sequence is 12 residues long. CDR1 is MDHEN, CDR2 SYDVKM, per germline. CDR3 protein: CASSPTAYGYTF. The CDR3 DNA sequence: TGTGCCAGCAGTCCCACGGCCTATGGCTACACCTTC.

Many counts were recorded for this clonotype. The chain combines TRBV11-1 with TRBJ1-4; possible D gene TRBD1, 6 bases. Trimming left V 0 bases short and J 8 bases short, with 16 bases between. This CDR3 has 16 residues. Germline CDR1 SGHAT, CDR2 FQDESV (reference sequence). This CDR3 reads CASSLALPGDGEKLFF. As DNA, the CDR3 is TGTGCCAGCAGCTTAGCGCTTCCAGGGGATGGAGAAAAACTGTTTTTT.

This chain connects TRBV27 to TRBJ1-1; the D gene is possibly TRBD1 (6 bases). The CDR3 runs to 16 residues. V dropped 4 bases and J dropped 2 bases, with 17 bases sitting between them. Germline loops: CDR1 MNHEY, CDR2 SMNVEV (reference sequence). CDR3 bases: TGTGCCAGCAGTTCCCAGGAGGGGGGATTTAACACTGAAGCTTTCTTT. Its translation: CASSSQEGGFNTEAFF.

The genes are TRBV29-1 and TRBJ2-7, with 15 positions matching TRBD2. There are 16 residues in the CDR3. J lost 2 bases, V lost 7 bases, and 9 bases had no gene match. Looked up from germline, CDR1 is SQVTM and CDR2 is ANQGSEA. CDR3 bases: TGCAGCGCTCGGACTAGCGGGAGGGCCAGCACCTACGAGCAGTACTTC. Its protein is CSARTSGRASTYEQYF.

The table lists this clonotype with a count of one. The genes are TRBV20-1 and TRBJ2-3; 7 bases map to TRBD2. The CDR3 has 14 amino acids. The V and J ends lost 5 bases and 6 bases, in that order; junction bases with no gene match: 11. Germline V gives CDR1 DFQATT, CDR2 SNEGSKA (reference sequence). CDR3 DNA: TGCAGTGCTGGTCGGGAGGATCAGGCCGATACGCAGTATTTT. It yields the protein CSAGREDQADTQYF.

This clonotype was detected many times. The chain joins TRBV28 to TRBJ1-5; the D is unclear. This CDR3 spans 14 amino acids. Trimming stripped 4 bases from V and 7 bases from J, with 14 bases between. Germline V gives CDR1 MDHEN, CDR2 SYDVKM. The chain's CDR3 is CASSSQEARQPQHF. The CDR3 nucleotides read TGTGCCAGCAGTTCGCAGGAGGCGAGGCAGCCCCAGCATTTT.

This clonotype came up a few times. The chain carries TRBV30 and TRBJ2-2, with D maybe TRBD1 (6 bases). Trimming shortened V by 0 bases and J by 2 bases, and 10 bases separated the two germline ends. Germline CDR1 and CDR2: GTSNPN and SVGIG (reference sequence). The CDR3 extends over 15 amino acids. The CDR3 is CAWSVSGVNTGELFF. In DNA, the CDR3 is TGTGCCTGGAGTGTATCAGGGGTCAACACCGGGGAGCTGTTTTTT.

The CDR3 region is CAISEGTLAGTTDTQYF. CDR3 nucleotides: TGTGCCATCAGTGAGGGCACGCTAGCGGGGACCACAGATACGCAGTATTTT. The chain carries TRBV10-3 and TRBJ2-3; 9 bases line up with TRBD2. Trimming cost V 2 bases and J 2 bases; bases outside gene matches: 8. Germline CDR1 reads ENHRY; CDR2 reads SYGVKD. The CDR3 consists of 17 residues.

Only a few counts were recorded for this clonotype. The gene calls are TRBV5-1 and TRBJ2-3, with 7 bases fitting TRBD1. V was pared by 0 bases and J by 4 bases, with 8 bases of the junction left unmatched. CDR3 size: 16 residues. Germline V gene lookup returns CDR1 SGHRS and CDR2 YFSETQ. The DNA of the CDR3 is TGCGCCAGCAGCTTGGATCTGACAGGGAACGCAGATACGCAGTATTTT. Translating gives CASSLDLTGNADTQYF.

This clonotype appeared a few times. The J gene is TRBJ2-3, the V gene TRBV11-2, with 7 nucleotides matching TRBD2. The CDR3 loop spans 16 amino acids. J was trimmed by 5 bases and V by 4 bases; bases with no gene match: 12. Germline CDR1 is SGHAT and CDR2 is FQNNGV. CDR3 coding DNA: TGTGCCAGCAGCTCCAGAAACTACGGGGGGATAGATACGCAGTATTTT. This gives the protein CASSSRNYGGIDTQYF.

The sample holds a few counts of this clonotype. The chain combines TRBV4-2 with TRBJ2-1; tentative D call: TRBD1 (6 bases). V was shortened by 1 base and J by 0 bases, with 16 bases between the two germline ends. Germline CDR1 is LGHNA and CDR2 is YNFKEQ. CDR3 length: 18 residues. CDR3 sequence: CASSQALQGMGSYNEQFF. In nucleotides, the CDR3 is TGTGCCAGCAGCCAAGCCCTACAGGGTATGGGCTCCTACAATGAGCAGTTCTTC.

Ten or more counts support this clonotype. The chain recombines TRBV3-1 with TRBJ1-3; D uncertain. This CDR3 has 12 residues. With 2 bases removed from V and 3 bases from J, the gap between germline ends came to 2 bases. CDR1 LGHDT and CDR2 YNNKEL come from the germline V gene (reference sequence). The CDR3 spells CASSQIGNTIYF. CDR3 in DNA: TGTGCCAGCAGCCAAATTGGAAACACCATATATTTT.

Many counts were recorded for this clonotype. V usage is TRBV4-2 and J usage is TRBJ1-5; D possibly corresponds to TRBD1 (5 bases). Germline V CDR1 and CDR2: LGHNA, YNFKEQ. V lost 2 bases, J lost 0 bases, and 5 bases lay in between. The CDR3 sequence is 14 residues long. In nucleotides, the CDR3 is TGTGCCAGCAGCCAACAGGGTAGCAATCAGCCCCAGCATTTT. This gives the protein CASSQQGSNQPQHF.

The chain recombines TRBV5-1 with TRBJ1-1; D may be TRBD1 (5 bases). Trimming shortened V by 5 bases and J by 0 bases, and 11 bases separated the two germline ends. In germline, CDR1 is SGHRS, CDR2 YFSETQ. This CDR3 comprises 14 residues. The CDR3 loop is CASRETTVNTEAFF. The CDR3, as DNA: TGCGCCAGCAGGGAAACGACAGTGAACACTGAAGCTTTCTTT.

The rearrangement joins TRBV11-2 to TRBJ2-4; 10 nucleotides align to TRBD1. The J segment lost 10 bases and the V segment lost 9 bases, leaving 9 bases of the junction unmatched. This CDR3 spans 13 amino acids. The germline CDR1 and CDR2 sequences are SGHAT and FQNNGV. CDR3 bases: TGTGCCAGTGCGGGACAGGGGTTGAGGATTCAGTACTTC. Translating it yields CASAGQGLRIQYF.